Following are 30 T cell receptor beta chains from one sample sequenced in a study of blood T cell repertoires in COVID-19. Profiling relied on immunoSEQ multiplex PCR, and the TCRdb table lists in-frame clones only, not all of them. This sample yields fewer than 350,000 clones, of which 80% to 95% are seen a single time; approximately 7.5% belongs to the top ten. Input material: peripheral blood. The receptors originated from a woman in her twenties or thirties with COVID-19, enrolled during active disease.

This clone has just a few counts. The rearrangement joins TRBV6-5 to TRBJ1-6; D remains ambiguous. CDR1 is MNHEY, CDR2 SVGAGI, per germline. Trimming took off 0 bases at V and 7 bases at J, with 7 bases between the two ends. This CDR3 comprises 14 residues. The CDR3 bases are TGTGCCAGCAGTTACTCTGATAGAAATTCACCCCTCCACTTT. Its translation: CASSYSDRNSPLHF.

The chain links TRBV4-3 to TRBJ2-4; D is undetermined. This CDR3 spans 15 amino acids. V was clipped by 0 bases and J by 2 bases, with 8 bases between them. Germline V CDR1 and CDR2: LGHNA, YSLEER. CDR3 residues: CASSQDSTPKNIQYF. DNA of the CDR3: TGCGCCAGCAGCCAAGATAGCACTCCCAAAAACATTCAGTACTTC.

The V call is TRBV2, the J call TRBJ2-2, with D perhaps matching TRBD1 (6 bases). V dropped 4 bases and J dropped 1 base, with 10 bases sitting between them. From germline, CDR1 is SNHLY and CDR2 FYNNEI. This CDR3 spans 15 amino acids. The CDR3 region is CASSAEDRNTGELFF. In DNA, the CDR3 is TGTGCCAGCAGTGCTGAGGACAGGAACACCGGGGAGCTGTTTTTT.

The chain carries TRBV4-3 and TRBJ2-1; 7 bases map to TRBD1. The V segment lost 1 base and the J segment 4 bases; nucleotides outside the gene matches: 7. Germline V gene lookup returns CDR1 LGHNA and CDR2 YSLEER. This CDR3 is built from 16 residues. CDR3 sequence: CASSQAPTGPYNEQFF. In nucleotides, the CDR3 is TGCGCCAGCAGCCAAGCTCCGACAGGGCCTTACAATGAGCAGTTCTTC.

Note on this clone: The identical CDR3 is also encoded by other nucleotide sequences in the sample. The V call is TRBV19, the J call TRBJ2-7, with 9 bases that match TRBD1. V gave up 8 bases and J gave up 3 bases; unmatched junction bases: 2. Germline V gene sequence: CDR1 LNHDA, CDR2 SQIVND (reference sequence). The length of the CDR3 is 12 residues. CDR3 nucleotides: TGTGCCAGTTCGGACAGGGGCTACGAGCAGTACTTC. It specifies CASSDRGYEQYF.

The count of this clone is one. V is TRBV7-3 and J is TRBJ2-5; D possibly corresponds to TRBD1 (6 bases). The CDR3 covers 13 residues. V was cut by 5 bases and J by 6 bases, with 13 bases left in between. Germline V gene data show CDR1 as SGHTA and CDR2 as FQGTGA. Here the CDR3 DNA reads TGTGCCAGCAGCCGGGACACGAGACAGACCCAGTACTTC. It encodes CASSRDTRQTQYF.

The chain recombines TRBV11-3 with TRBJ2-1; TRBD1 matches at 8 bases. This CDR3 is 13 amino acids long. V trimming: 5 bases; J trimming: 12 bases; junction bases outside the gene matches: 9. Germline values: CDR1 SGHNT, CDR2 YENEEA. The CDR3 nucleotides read TGTGCCAGCAGCACGCTGACAGGGGAGAGGCAGTTCTTC. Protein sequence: CASSTLTGERQFF.

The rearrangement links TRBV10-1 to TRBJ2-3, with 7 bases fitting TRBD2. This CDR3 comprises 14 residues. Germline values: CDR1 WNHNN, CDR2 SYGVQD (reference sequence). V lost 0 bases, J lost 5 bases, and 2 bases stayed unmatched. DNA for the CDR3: TGCGCCAGCAGTGAGTCCGGGAGGCGAGATACGCAGTATTTT. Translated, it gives CASSESGRRDTQYF.

The CDR3 DNA reads as TGCGCCAGCAGTTCTTTCGGGACAGTTGTCTACGAGCAGTACTTC. This sequence encodes CASSSFGTVVYEQYF. This chain joins TRBV5-1 and TRBJ2-7; TRBD1 matches at 7 bases. Germline V gene data show CDR1 as SGHRS and CDR2 as YFSETQ. The CDR3 totals 15 residues. V trimming: 5 bases; J trimming: 3 bases; junction bases outside the gene matches: 11.

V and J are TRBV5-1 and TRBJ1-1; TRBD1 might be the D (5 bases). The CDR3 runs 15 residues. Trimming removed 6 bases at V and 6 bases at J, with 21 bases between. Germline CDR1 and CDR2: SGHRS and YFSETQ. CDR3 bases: TGCGCCAGCATCCCCGACGGGACTAGCGTGCCTGAAGCTTTCTTT. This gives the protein CASIPDGTSVPEAFF.

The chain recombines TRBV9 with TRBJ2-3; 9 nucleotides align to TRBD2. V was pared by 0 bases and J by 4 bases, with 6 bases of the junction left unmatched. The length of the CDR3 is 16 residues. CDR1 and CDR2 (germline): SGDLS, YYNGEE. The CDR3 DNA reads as TGTGCCAGCAGCGTAGCTTCGCGGGAGGGGGCAGATACGCAGTATTTT. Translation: CASSVASREGADTQYF.

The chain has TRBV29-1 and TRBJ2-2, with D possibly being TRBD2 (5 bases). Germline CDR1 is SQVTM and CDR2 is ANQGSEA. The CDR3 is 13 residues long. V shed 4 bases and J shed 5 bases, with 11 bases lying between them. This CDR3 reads CSVGGEGTGELFF. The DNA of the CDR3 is TGCAGCGTTGGGGGAGAGGGTACCGGGGAGCTGTTTTTT.

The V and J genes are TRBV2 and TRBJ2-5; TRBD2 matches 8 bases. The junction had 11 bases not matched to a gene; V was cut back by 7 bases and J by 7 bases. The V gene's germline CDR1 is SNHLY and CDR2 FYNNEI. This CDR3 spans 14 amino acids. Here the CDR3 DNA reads TGTGCCAGCACTTACCGGGGGGGAGAAGGGACCCAGTACTTC. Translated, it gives CASTYRGGEGTQYF.

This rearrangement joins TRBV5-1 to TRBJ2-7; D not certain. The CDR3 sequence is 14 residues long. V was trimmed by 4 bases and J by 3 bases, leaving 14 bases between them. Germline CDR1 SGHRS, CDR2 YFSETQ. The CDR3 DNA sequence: TGCGCCAGCAGCCCCGATGGAGTCCGCTACGAGCAGTACTTC. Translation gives CASSPDGVRYEQYF.

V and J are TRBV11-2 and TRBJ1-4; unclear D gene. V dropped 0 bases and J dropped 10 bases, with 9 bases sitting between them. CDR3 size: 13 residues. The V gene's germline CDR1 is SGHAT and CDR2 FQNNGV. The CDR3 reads CASSLDRGRKLFF. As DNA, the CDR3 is TGTGCCAGCAGCTTAGATAGAGGGAGAAAACTGTTTTTT.

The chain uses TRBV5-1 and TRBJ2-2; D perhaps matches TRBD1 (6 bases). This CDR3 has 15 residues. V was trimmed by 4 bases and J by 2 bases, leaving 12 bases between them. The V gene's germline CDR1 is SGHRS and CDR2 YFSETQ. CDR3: CASSPFGGNTGELFF. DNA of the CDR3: TGCGCCAGCAGCCCCTTTGGGGGCAACACCGGGGAGCTGTTTTTT.

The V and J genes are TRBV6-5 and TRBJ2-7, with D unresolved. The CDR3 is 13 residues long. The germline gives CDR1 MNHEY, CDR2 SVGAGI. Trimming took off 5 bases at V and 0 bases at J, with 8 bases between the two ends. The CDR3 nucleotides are TGTGCCAGCAGTACAGAACACTCCTACGAGCAGTACTTC. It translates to CASSTEHSYEQYF.

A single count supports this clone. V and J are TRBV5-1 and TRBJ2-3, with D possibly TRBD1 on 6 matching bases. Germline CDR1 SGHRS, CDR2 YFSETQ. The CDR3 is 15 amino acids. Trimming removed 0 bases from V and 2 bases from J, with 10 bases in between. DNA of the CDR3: TGCGCCAGCAGCTTGGAGGGGGTTCCCACAGATACGCAGTATTTT. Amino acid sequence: CASSLEGVPTDTQYF.

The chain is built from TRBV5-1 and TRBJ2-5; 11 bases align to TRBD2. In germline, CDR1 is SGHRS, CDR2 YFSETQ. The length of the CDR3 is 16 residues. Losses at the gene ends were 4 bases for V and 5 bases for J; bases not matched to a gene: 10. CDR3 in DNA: TGCGCCAGCAGCCCGGTGGTAGCGGGAGGGATCGAGACCCAGTACTTC. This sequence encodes CASSPVVAGGIETQYF.

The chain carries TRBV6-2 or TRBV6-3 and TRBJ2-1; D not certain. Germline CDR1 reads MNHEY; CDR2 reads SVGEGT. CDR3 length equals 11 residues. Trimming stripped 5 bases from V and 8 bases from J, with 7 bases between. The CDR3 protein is CASSLLYEQFF. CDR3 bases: TGTGCCAGCAGTCTACTCTATGAGCAGTTCTTC.

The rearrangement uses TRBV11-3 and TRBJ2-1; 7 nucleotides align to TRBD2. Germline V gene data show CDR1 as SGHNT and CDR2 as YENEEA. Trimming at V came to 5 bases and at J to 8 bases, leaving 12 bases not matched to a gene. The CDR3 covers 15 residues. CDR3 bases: TGTGCCAGCAGCCCGTGGGGCGGGAGTTCTGATGAGCAGTTCTTC. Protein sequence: CASSPWGGSSDEQFF.

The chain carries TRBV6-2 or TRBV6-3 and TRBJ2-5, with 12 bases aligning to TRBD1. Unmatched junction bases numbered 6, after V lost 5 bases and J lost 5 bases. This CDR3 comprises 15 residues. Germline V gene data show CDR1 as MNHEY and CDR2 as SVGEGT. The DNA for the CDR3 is TGTGCCAGCAGTACCCCCGGGACAGGGGGCGAGACCCAGTACTTC. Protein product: CASSTPGTGGETQYF.

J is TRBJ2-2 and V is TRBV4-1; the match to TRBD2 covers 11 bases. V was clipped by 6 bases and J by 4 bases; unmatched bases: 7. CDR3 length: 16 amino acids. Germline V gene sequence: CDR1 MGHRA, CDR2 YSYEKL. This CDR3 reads CASSKISGRATGELFF. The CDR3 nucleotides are TGCGCCAGCAGTAAAATTAGCGGGAGGGCCACCGGGGAGCTGTTTTTT.

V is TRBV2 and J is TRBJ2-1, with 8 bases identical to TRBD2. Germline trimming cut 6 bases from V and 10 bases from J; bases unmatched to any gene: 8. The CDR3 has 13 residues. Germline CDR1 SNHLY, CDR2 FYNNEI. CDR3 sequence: CASRPGRAEEQFF. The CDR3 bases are TGTGCCAGCAGACCCGGGAGGGCCGAGGAGCAGTTCTTC.

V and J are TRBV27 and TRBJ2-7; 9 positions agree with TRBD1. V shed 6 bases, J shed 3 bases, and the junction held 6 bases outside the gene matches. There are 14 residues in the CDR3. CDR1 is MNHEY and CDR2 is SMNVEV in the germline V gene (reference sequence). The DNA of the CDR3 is TGTGCCAGCAGCCTACAGGGGGCATACTACGAGCAGTACTTC. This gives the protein CASSLQGAYYEQYF.

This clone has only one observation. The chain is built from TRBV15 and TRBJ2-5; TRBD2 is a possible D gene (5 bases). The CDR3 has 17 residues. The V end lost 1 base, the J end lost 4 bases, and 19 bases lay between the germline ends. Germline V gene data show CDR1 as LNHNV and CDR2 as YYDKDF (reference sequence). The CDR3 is CATSRVPRLSPGETQYF. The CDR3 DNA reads TGTGCCACCAGCAGAGTGCCTCGACTAAGTCCCGGAGAGACCCAGTACTTC.

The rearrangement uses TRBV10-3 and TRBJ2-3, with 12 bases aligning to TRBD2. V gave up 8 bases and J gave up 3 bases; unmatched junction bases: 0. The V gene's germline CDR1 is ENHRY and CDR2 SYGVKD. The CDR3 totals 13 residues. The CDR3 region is CAIGTSGTDTQYF. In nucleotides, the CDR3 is TGTGCCATCGGGACTAGCGGGACAGATACGCAGTATTTT.

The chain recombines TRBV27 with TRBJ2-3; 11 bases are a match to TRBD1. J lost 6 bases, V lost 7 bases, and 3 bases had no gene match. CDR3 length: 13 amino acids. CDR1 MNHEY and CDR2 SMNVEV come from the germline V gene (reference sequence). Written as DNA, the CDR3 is TGTGCCAGCATGGACAGGGGGCGGGATACGCAGTATTTT. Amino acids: CASMDRGRDTQYF.

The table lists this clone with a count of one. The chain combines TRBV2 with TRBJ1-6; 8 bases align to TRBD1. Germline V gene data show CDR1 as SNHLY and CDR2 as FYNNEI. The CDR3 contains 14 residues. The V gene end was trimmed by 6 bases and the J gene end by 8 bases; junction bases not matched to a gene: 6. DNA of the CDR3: TGTGCCAGCAGCCGGACAGGGTCCGATTCACCCCTCCACTTT. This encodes CASSRTGSDSPLHF.

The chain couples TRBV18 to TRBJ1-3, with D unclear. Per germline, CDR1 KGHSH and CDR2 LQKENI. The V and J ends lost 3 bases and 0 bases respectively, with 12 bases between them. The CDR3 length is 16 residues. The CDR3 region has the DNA TGTGCCAGCTCACCTAACACGGAGAGCTCTGGAAACACCATATATTTT. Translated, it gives CASSPNTESSGNTIYF. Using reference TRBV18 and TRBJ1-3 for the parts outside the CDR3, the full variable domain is NAGVMQNPRHLVRRRGQEARLRCSPMKGHSHVYWYRQLPEEGLKFMVYLQKENIIDESGMPKERFSAEFPKEGPSILRIQQVVRGDSAAYFCASSPNTESSGNTIYFGEGSWLTVV.